A selection of T cell receptor beta chains follows, all from one sample in a study of T cell changes during pregnancy in multiple sclerosis. The table came from immunoSEQ multiplex PCR; TCRdb's copy has only in-frame clones and leaves some out. The sample carries tens of thousands of clones, 93% recorded once. This specimen was peripheral blood, taken in the second trimester of pregnancy. All receptors derive from a female donor with multiple sclerosis, enrolled in a pregnancy study. The CDR3 runs from the conserved cysteine through the conserved F or W. The order of the fields is V gene, D gene, J gene, clone size, CDR3 protein, CDR3 DNA. A D gene is named only where the DNA matches it firmly. Not every row has a clone size; where given, it reads once, few, many or a size class.

TRBV2,NA,TRBJ2-3,NA,CASSLGLISTDTQYF,TGTGCCAGCAGTCTGGGACTTATCTCCACAGATACGCAGTATTTT
TRBV5-1,NA,TRBJ1-1,NA,CASSALQKTNTEAFF,TGCGCCAGCAGCGCCTTGCAGAAAACGAACACTGAAGCTTTCTTT
TRBV7-2,NA,TRBJ2-7,NA,CASSPSGVAQPYEQYF,TGTGCCAGCAGCCCCAGTGGGGTAGCGCAACCCTACGAGCAGTACTTC
TRBV6-1,TRBD1,TRBJ2-1,NA,CASSATGGWEQFF,TGTGCCAGCAGCGCGACAGGGGGCTGGGAGCAGTTCTTC
TRBV6-6,TRBD1,TRBJ1-2,NA,CASTRGRNYGYTF,TGTGCCAGCACAAGGGGGCGAAACTATGGCTACACCTTC
TRBV27,NA,TRBJ2-7,NA,CASSRETLPYEQYF,TGTGCCAGCAGTCGGGAGACACTCCCCTACGAGCAGTACTTC
TRBV9,TRBD1,TRBJ1-1,NA,CASSSIRDRNTEAFF,TGTGCCAGCAGCTCCATCCGGGACAGAAACACTGAAGCTTTCTTT
TRBV4-1,NA,TRBJ1-2,NA,CASSQDISGFNYGYTF,TGCGCCAGCAGCCAAGATATATCAGGTTTCAACTATGGCTACACCTTC
TRBV6-5,NA,TRBJ1-1,NA,CASSPQGRNTEAFF,TGTGCCAGCAGCCCACAGGGCCGGAACACTGAAGCTTTCTTT
TRBV6-5,NA,TRBJ1-1,few,CASSYFGNTEAFF,TGTGCCAGCAGTTACTTCGGGAACACTGAAGCTTTCTTT
TRBV15,TRBD1,TRBJ1-2,NA,CATSRDLKGTVGYTF,TGTGCCACCAGCAGAGATTTAAAGGGGACAGTAGGCTACACCTTC
TRBV6-5,NA,TRBJ2-7,once,CASSSPGSYEQYF,TGTGCCAGCAGTTCTCCAGGCTCCTACGAGCAGTACTTC
TRBV2,NA,TRBJ1-2,few,CASSATGSEGYTF,TGTGCCAGCAGTGCAACAGGCAGCGAGGGCTACACCTTC
TRBV30,TRBD1,TRBJ2-3,NA,CAWTSSDRGIGTDTQYF,TGTGCCTGGACCTCTTCGGACAGGGGAATCGGTACAGATACGCAGTATTTT
TRBV27,TRBD2,TRBJ2-3,NA,CASSLIPAGALTDTQYF,TGTGCCAGCAGTTTGATACCAGCGGGGGCCCTCACAGATACGCAGTATTTT
TRBV7-8,NA,TRBJ2-7,NA,CASSFGGDYEQYF,TGTGCCAGCAGCTTTGGAGGGGACTACGAGCAGTACTTC
TRBV9,TRBD2,TRBJ2-5,NA,CASSPRLAGDQETQYF,TGTGCCAGCAGCCCGCGGCTAGCGGGGGATCAAGAGACCCAGTACTTC
TRBV6-5,NA,TRBJ1-2,NA,CASSYPGSGYTF,TGTGCCAGCAGTTACCCCGGTTCTGGCTACACCTTC
TRBV28,NA,TRBJ2-1,NA,CASRITSFSYNEQFF,TGTGCCAGCAGGATTACTAGCTTCTCCTACAATGAGCAGTTCTTC
TRBV2,TRBD1,TRBJ1-3,NA,CASIPGQGGNTIYF,TGTGCCAGCATCCCGGGACAGGGTGGAAACACCATATATTTT
TRBV5-4,TRBD2,TRBJ2-5,NA,CASSLAASGGQETQYF,TGTGCCAGCAGCTTGGCGGCTAGCGGGGGCCAAGAGACCCAGTACTTC
TRBV2,NA,TRBJ1-5,NA,CASSRDNNQPQHF,TGTGCCAGCAGCCGGGACAATAATCAGCCCCAGCATTTT
TRBV5-6,TRBD1,TRBJ1-1,NA,CASSWWGTGDYYMNTEAFF,TGTGCCAGCAGCTGGTGGGGGACAGGGGACTATTACATGAACACTGAAGCTTTCTTT
TRBV25-1,NA,TRBJ1-1,NA,CASSELDRTEAFF,TGTGCCAGCAGTGAACTAGACAGGACTGAAGCTTTCTTT
TRBV2,TRBD2,TRBJ2-1,NA,CASSKLAGGQNEQFF,TGTGCCAGCAGTAAACTAGCGGGGGGGCAAAATGAGCAGTTCTTC
TRBV6-1,TRBD1,TRBJ2-1,few,CASSGLSVAGAGQGQFF,TGTGCCAGCAGTGGGTTGTCGGTGGCGGGGGCGGGACAGGGGCAGTTCTTC
TRBV11-1,NA,TRBJ1-5,NA,CASRGRAGRSNQPQHF,TGTGCCAGCAGGGGGAGGGCAGGGCGAAGCAATCAGCCCCAGCATTTT
TRBV4-1,TRBD1,TRBJ2-7,once,CASSSPGTGGEQYF,TGCGCCAGCAGCTCCCCCGGGACAGGGGGCGAGCAGTACTTC
TRBV12-5,NA,TRBJ1-2,NA,CASGLGTGPANYGYTF,TGTGCTAGTGGTTTGGGTACAGGGCCGGCTAACTATGGCTACACCTTC
TRBV6-5,TRBD1,TRBJ2-7,NA,CASTFGQGAYEQYF,TGTGCCAGCACGTTCGGGCAGGGGGCCTACGAGCAGTACTTC
TRBV6-1,TRBD2,TRBJ2-7,NA,CASSDRGVTYEQYF,TGTGCCAGCAGTGACCGGGGGGTCACCTACGAGCAGTACTTC
TRBV5-1,TRBD1,TRBJ1-4,NA,CASSRGQGTNEKLFF,TGCGCCAGCAGCAGGGGACAGGGGACTAATGAAAAACTGTTTTTT
TRBV19,TRBD1,TRBJ2-5,NA,CASSPRDRGRAQYF,TGTGCCAGTAGTCCCCGGGACAGGGGAAGGGCCCAGTACTTC
TRBV2,NA,TRBJ1-1,few,CASRGQPGGEAFF,TGTGCCAGCCGGGGGCAGCCGGGGGGTGAAGCTTTCTTT
TRBV29-1,NA,TRBJ2-2,NA,CSATRGTNTGELFF,TGCAGCGCAACCCGGGGGACGAACACCGGGGAGCTGTTTTTT
TRBV6-1,TRBD1,TRBJ1-6,NA,CASSEGGTGGESSPLHF,TGTGCCAGCAGTGAAGGGGGGACAGGGGGGGAAAGTTCACCCCTCCACTTT
TRBV5-1,NA,TRBJ1-2,NA,CASSPRNYGYTF,TGCGCCAGCAGCCCTAGGAACTATGGCTACACCTTC
TRBV6-6,NA,TRBJ2-1,NA,CASSYSMVQAYNEQFF,TGTGCCAGCAGTTACTCGATGGTACAGGCCTACAATGAGCAGTTCTTC
TRBV5-6,NA,TRBJ1-4,few,CASSLWQTTNEKLFF,TGTGCCAGCAGCTTGTGGCAGACAACTAATGAAAAACTGTTTTTT
TRBV5-1,NA,TRBJ1-4,NA,CASSLGVTGFSTNEKLFF,TGCGCCAGCAGCTTGGGGGTCACAGGGTTCTCGACTAATGAAAAACTGTTTTTT
TRBV5-4,NA,TRBJ1-2,NA,CASSLEGVSYGYTF,TGTGCCAGCAGCTTGGAGGGGGTGAGCTATGGCTACACCTTC
TRBV19,NA,TRBJ1-1,few,CASSIDPGVNTEAFF,TGTGCCAGTAGTATAGATCCCGGGGTGAACACTGAAGCTTTCTTT
TRBV2,NA,TRBJ1-3,NA,CASKGIVSGNTIYF,TGTGCCAGCAAGGGGATTGTCTCTGGAAACACCATATATTTT
TRBV9,TRBD1,TRBJ1-4,few,CASSVDDRGNEKLFF,TGTGCCAGCAGCGTAGATGACAGGGGTAATGAAAAACTGTTTTTT